This T cell receptor (beta chain) appears in the sequencing data of a study of blood T cell repertoires in COVID-19. Original processing methods: The assay estimated nucleated cells by amplifying reference gene primers. Clones were sequenced by immunoSEQ multiplex PCR, and TCRdb holds only the in-frame ones, with some missing. The DNA gave D and trimming, while V, J and clone size come from that table. Of roughly 240,000 clones listed, approximately 86% are singletons. The sample comprised peripheral blood. This sequence was found in a woman aged 60-75 years who had recovered from COVID-19.

The CDR3, as DNA: TGTGCCAGTAGTATGTACAGGGGGTCGTTTAATGAGCAGTTCTTC. It specifies CASSMYRGSFNEQFF. The chain uses TRBV19 and TRBJ2-1; the match to TRBD1 covers 8 bases. The J segment lost 7 bases and the V segment lost 3 bases, leaving 8 bases of the junction unmatched. The germline V gene encodes CDR1 LNHDA and CDR2 SQIVND (reference sequence). The CDR3 has 15 amino acids.